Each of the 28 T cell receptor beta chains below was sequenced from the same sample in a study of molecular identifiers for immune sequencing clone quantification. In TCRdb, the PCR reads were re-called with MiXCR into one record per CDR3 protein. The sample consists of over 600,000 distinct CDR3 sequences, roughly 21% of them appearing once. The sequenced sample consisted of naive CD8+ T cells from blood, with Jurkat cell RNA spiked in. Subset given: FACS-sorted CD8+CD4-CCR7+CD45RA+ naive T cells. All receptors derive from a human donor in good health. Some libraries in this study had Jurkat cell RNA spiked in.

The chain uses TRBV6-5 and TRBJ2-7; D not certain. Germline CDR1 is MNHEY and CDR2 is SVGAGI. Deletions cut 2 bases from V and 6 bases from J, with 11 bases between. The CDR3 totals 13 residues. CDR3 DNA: TGTGCCAGCAGTTACCCGTCCAGAGGCGAGCAGTACTTC. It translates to CASSYPSRGEQYF.

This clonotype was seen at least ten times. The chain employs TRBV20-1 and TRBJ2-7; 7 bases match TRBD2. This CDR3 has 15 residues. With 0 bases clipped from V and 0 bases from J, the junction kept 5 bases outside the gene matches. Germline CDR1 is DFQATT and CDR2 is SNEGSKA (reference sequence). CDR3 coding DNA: TGCAGTGCTAGAGAGGAGCGGGGTCCCTCCTACGAGCAGTACTTC. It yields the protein CSAREERGPSYEQYF.

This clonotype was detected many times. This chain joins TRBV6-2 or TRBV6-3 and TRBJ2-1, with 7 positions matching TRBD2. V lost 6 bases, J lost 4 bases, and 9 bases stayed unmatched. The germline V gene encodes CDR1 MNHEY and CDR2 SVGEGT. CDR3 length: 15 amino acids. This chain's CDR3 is CASSFTGGPYNEQFF. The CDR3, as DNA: TGTGCCAGCAGCTTTACGGGAGGACCGTACAATGAGCAGTTCTTC.

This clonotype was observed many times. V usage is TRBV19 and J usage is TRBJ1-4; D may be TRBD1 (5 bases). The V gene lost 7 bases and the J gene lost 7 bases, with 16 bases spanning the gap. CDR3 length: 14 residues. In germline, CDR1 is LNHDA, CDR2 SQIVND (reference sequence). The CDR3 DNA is TGTGCCAGTATCGGGACCCGGGGGAGTGAAAAACTGTTTTTT. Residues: CASIGTRGSEKLFF.

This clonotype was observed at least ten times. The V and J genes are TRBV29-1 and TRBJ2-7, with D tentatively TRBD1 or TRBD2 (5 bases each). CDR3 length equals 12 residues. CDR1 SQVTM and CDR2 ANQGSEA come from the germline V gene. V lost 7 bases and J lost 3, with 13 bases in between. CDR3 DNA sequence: TGCAGCGCCGAGGGGCAGGACTACGAGCAGTACTTC. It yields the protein CSAEGQDYEQYF.

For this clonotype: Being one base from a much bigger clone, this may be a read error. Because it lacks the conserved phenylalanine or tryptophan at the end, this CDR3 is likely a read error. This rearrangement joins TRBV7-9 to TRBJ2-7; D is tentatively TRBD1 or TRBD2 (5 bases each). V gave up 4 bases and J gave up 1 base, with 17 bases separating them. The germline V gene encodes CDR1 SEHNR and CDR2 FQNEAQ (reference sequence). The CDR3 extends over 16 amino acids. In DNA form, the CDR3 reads TGTGCCAGCAGCTCCCACCCCTGGGACGGGTCCTACGAGCAGTACTCC. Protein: CASSSHPWDGSYEQYS.

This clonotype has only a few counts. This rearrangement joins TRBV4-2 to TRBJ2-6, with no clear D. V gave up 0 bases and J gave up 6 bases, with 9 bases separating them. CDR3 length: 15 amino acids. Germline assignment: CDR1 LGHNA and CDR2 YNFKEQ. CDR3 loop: CASSQDFLAANVLTF. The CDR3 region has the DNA TGTGCCAGCAGCCAAGACTTTCTCGCGGCCAACGTCCTGACTTTC.

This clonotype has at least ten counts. The DNA of the CDR3 is TGCAGCGCAAGGCAGGGGGCGATGAACACTGAAGCTTTCTTT. Residues: CSARQGAMNTEAFF. The rearrangement uses TRBV29-1 and TRBJ1-1, with 8 bases matching TRBD1. The CDR3 contains 14 residues. Trimming at V came to 7 bases and at J to 0 bases, leaving 7 bases not matched to a gene. Germline V gives CDR1 SQVTM, CDR2 ANQGSEA. The variable domain in full, completed from reference TRBV29-1 and TRBJ1-1, reads SAVISQKPSRDICQRGTSLTIQCQVDSQVTMMFWYRQQPGQSLTLIATANQGSEATYESGFVIDKFPISRPNLTFSTLTVSNMSPEDSSIYLCSARQGAMNTEAFFGQGTRLTVV.

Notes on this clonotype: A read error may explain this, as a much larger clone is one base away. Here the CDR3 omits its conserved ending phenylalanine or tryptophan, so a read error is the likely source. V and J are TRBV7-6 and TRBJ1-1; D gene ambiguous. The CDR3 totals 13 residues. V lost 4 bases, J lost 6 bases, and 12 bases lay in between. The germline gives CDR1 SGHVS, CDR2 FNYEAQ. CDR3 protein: CASSSDPNSEAFL. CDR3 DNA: TGTGCCAGCAGCTCGGACCCAAACTCTGAAGCTTTCCTT.

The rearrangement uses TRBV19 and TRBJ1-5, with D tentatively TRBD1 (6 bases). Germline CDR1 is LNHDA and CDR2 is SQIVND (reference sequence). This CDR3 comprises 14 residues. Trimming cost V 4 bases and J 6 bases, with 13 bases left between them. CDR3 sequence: CASSTWDTGQPQHF. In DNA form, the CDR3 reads TGTGCCAGTAGTACCTGGGACACCGGTCAGCCCCAGCATTTT.

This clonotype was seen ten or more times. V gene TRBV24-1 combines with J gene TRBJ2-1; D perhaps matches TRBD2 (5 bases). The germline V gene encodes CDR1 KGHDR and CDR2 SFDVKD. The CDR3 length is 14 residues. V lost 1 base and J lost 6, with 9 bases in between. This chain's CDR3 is CATSDLLGSNEQFF. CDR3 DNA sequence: TGTGCCACCAGTGATTTATTAGGGAGCAATGAGCAGTTCTTC.

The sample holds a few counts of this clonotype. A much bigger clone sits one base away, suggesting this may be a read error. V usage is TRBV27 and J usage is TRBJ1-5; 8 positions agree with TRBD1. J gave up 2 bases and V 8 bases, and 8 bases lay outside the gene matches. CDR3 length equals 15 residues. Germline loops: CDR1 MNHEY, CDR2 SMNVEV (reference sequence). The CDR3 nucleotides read TGTGCCAGCGGGCTAGGACAGGGAGGCAATCAGCCCCAGCATTTT. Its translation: CASGLGQGGNQPQHF.

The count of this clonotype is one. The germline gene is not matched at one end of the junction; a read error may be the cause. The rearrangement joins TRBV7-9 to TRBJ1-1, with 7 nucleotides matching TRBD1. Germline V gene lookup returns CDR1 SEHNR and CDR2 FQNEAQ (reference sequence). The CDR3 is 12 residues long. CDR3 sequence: CAGSPGGTEAFF. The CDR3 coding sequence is TGTGCCGGCAGCCCAGGGGGGACTGAAGCTTTCTTT.

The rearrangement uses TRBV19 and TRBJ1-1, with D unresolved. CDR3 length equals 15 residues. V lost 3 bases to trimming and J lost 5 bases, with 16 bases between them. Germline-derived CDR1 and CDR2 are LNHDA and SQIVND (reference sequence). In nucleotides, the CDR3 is TGTGCCAGTAGTATTGTAGGAGGGTCGAGGACTGAAGCTTTCTTT. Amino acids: CASSIVGGSRTEAFF.

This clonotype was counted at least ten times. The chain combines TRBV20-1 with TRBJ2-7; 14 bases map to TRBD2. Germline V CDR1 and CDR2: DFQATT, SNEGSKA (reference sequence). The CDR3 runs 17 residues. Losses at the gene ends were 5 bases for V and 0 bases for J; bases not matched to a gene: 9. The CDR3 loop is CSAPFIGTSGSSYEQYF. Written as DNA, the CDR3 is TGCAGTGCTCCTTTTATAGGGACTAGCGGGAGCTCCTACGAGCAGTACTTC.

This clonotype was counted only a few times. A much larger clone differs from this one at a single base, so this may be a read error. As DNA, the CDR3 is TGTGCCAGCAGCCCAGGCCGGCTCGAGCGGTACTTC. Its protein is CASSPGRLERYF. This chain connects TRBV5-6 to TRBJ2-7, with unresolved D. Germline V gene sequence: CDR1 SGHDT, CDR2 YYEEEE. The CDR3 covers 12 residues.

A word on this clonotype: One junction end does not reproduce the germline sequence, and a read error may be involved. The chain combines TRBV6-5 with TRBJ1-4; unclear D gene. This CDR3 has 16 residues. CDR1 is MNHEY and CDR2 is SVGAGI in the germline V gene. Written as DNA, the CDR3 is TGTGCCTGCAGTTTCCGTTTGACGGATCTTAATGAAAAACTGTTTTTT. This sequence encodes CACSFRLTDLNEKLFF.

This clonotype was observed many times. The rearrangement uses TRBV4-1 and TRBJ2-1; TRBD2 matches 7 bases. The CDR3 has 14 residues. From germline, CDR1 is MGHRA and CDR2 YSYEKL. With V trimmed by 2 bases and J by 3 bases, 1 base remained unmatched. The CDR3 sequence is CASSQQRGYNEQFF. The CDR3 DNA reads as TGCGCCAGCAGCCAACAGCGGGGCTACAATGAGCAGTTCTTC.

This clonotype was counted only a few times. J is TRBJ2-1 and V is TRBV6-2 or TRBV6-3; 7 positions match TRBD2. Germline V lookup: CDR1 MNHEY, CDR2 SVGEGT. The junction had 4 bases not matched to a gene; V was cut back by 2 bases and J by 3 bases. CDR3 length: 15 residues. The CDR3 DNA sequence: TGTGCCAGCAGTTACGTGGGAGGGCACTACAATGAGCAGTTCTTC. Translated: CASSYVGGHYNEQFF.

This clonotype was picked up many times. The chain's CDR3 is CASSEDPGEEEKLFF. In nucleotides, the CDR3 is TGTGCCAGCAGTGAAGATCCAGGGGAGGAAGAAAAACTGTTTTTT. The rearrangement links TRBV2 to TRBJ1-4; a possible D gene is TRBD1 (6 bases). V was cut by 1 base and J by 8 bases, with 14 bases left in between. The CDR3 covers 15 residues. Germline CDR1 reads SNHLY; CDR2 reads FYNNEI.

The CDR3 is CASSDLTGVRDYGYTF. DNA of the CDR3: TGTGCCAGCAGCGACTTAACAGGTGTTCGAGACTATGGCTACACCTTC. This chain links TRBV7-9 with TRBJ1-2; maybe TRBD1 (5 bases). Trimming left V 5 bases short and J 3 bases short, with 19 bases between. The CDR3 loop spans 16 amino acids. Germline-derived CDR1 and CDR2 are SEHNR and FQNEAQ (reference sequence).

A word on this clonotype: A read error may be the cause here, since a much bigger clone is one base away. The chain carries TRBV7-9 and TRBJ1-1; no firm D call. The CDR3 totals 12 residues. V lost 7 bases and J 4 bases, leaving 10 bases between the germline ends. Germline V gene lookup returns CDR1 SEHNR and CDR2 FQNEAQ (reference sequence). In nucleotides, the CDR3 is TGTGCCAGCACTCCAACGAGCACTGAAGCTTTCTTT. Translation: CASTPTSTEAFF.

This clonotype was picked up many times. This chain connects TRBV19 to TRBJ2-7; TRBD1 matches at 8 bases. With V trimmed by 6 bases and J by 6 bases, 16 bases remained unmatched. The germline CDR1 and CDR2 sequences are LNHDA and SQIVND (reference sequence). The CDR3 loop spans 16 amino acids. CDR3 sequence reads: CASSPGPGQVTTEQYF. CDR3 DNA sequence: TGTGCCAGTAGCCCGGGACCGGGACAGGTTACTACCGAGCAGTACTTC. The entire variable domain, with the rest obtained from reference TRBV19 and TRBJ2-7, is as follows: DGGITQSPKYLFRKEGQNVTLSCEQNLNHDAMYWYRQDPGQGLRLIYYSQIVNDFQKGDIAEGYSVSREKKESFPLTVTSAQKNPTAFYLCASSPGPGQVTTEQYFGPGTRLTVT.

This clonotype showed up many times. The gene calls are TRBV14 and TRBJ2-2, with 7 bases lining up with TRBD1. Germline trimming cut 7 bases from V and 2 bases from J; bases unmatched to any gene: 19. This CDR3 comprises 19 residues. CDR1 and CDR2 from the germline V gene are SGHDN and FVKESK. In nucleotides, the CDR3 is TGTGCCAGCATTCCGGGTGGCCAACAGGGGATTGGTAACACCGGGGAGCTGTTTTTT. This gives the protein CASIPGGQQGIGNTGELFF. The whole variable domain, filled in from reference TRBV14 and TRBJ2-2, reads EAGVTQFPSHSVIEKGQTVTLRCDPISGHDNLYWYRRVMGKEIKFLLHFVKESKQDESGMPNNRFLAERTGGTYSTLKVQPAELEDSGVYFCASIPGGQQGIGNTGELFFGEGSRLTVL.

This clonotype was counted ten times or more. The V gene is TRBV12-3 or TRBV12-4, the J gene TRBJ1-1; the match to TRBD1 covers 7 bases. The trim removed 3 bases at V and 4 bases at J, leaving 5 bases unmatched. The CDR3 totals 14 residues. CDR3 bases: TGTGCCAGCAGTTTCGAGGGGGCTTTCACTGAAGCTTTCTTT. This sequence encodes CASSFEGAFTEAFF.

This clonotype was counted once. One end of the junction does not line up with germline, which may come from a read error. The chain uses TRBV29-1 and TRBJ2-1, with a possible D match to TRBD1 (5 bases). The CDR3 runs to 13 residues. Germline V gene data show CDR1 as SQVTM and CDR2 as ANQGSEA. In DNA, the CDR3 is TGCAGCGTTGGGGCAGGGCAAAACAATGAGCATTTCTTC. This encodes CSVGAGQNNEHFF.

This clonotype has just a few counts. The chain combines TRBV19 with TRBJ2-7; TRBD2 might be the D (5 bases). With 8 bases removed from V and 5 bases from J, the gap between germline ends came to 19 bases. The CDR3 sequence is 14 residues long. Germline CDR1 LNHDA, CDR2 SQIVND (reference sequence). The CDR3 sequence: CASRDLTLDHEQYF. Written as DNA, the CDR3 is TGTGCCAGTCGGGATCTGACGCTCGACCACGAGCAGTACTTC.

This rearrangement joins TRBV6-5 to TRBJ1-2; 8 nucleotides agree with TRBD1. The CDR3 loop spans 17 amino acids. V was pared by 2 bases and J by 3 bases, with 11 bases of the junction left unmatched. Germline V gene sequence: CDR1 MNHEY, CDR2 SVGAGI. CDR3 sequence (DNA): TGTGCCAGCAGTTACATCAATGATCAGGGGGCAGACTATGGCTACACCTTC. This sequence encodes CASSYINDQGADYGYTF.